A selection of T cell receptor beta chains follows, all from one sample in a study of T cell clones after liver transplantation. Sequencing used immunoSEQ multiplex PCR; TCRdb keeps in-frame clones, though not all of them. The repertoire holds nearly 45,000 clones, with around 84% as singletons. Material: CD4+ T cells from blood, obtained 24 months after liver transplant. Receptor source: a human patient who received a liver transplant. Some of these T cells may belong to the graft donor. Both conserved end residues are part of each CDR3. Fields, in order: J gene, V gene, D gene, clone size, CDR3 DNA, CDR3 protein. The D gene is left open where the match is weak. Where a row states a size, it is once, few, many or the class of an expanded clone; other rows omit it.

TRBJ2-1 TRBV19 - once TGTGCCAGTACCGCCCGGGGTCCTGAGGGTGGTTACAATGAGCAGTTCTTC CASTARGPEGGYNEQFF
TRBJ1-1 TRBV2 - - TGTGCCAGCAGTGAGCGACGGATGAACACTGAAGCTTTCTTT CASSERRMNTEAFF
TRBJ1-1 TRBV2 - - TGTGCCAGCAGCGCGGAGAGGGTGGGGAACACTGAAGCTTTCTTT CASSAERVGNTEAFF
TRBJ1-5 TRBV2 - - TGTGCCAGCAGTGAAACGGGATTCAATCAGCCCCAGCATTTT CASSETGFNQPQHF
TRBJ2-2 TRBV5-1 - - TGCGCCAGCCAGACCGGACAGAACACCGGGGAGCTGTTTTTT CASQTGQNTGELFF
TRBJ1-6 TRBV19 - - TGTGCCAGTAGTCTGACTCCAGGGAACTCACCCCTCCACTTT CASSLTPGNSPLHF
TRBJ1-1 TRBV6-5 - - TGTGCCAGCAGTTACTCTTCCCCTCCTGAAGCTTTCTTT CASSYSSPPEAFF
TRBJ2-7 TRBV7-3 - - TGTGCCAGCAGCCCCGGGGCTACATCCTACGAGCAGTACTTC CASSPGATSYEQYF
TRBJ1-6 TRBV6-1 - once TGTGCCAGCACTATTAACAGGGCCTATAATTCACCCCTCCACTTT CASTINRAYNSPLHF
TRBJ2-3 TRBV29-1 TRBD2 - TGCAGCGTTGATGCTAGCGGGGGGGGAGATACGCAGTATTTT CSVDASGGGDTQYF
TRBJ2-7 TRBV11-2 - few TGTGCCAGCAGCTTAGGTGAACAGGTATCCTACGAGCAGTACTTC CASSLGEQVSYEQYF
TRBJ2-1 TRBV6-5 TRBD2 - TGTGCCAGCAGTTACTCCTTGACTAGCGGGGGGGAGTGGTTCTTC CASSYSLTSGGEWFF
TRBJ1-2 TRBV7-9 - few TGTGCCAGCAGCCGCGCGGAGGGAGGGGGTACTAGCGGCTACACCTTC CASSRAEGGGTSGYTF
TRBJ2-1 TRBV28 - few TGTGCCAGCAGTTTATTGGGGGGCTCCCTCAATGAGCAGTTCTTC CASSLLGGSLNEQFF
TRBJ1-4 TRBV18 - few TGTGCCAGCTCACCAGGGAGGGCAACTAATGAAAAACTGTTTTTT CASSPGRATNEKLFF
TRBJ1-2 TRBV28 TRBD1 - TGTGCCAGCGGACCAACAGGGGCGAACTATGGCTACACCTTC CASGPTGANYGYTF
TRBJ2-7 TRBV28 - - TGTGCCAGCATCGGACAGTCTTCCCCCTACGAGCAGTACTTC CASIGQSSPYEQYF
TRBJ2-2 TRBV9 TRBD1 - TGTGCCAGCAGCGCCGGGACAGGGGGTTTTGCCGGGGAGCTGTTTTTT CASSAGTGGFAGELFF
TRBJ1-5 TRBV2 - - TGTGCCAGCAGTGGGAGGGGGGGTCTGAGGAATCAGCCCCAGCATTTT CASSGRGGLRNQPQHF
TRBJ1-6 TRBV2 - - TGTGCCGGGCGCAGGGAACAGGGAACGGATTCACCCCTCCACTTT CAGRREQGTDSPLHF
TRBJ1-1 TRBV6-5 - - TGTGCCAGCATCGGTTTGAACACTGAAGCTTTCTTT CASIGLNTEAFF
TRBJ1-2 TRBV5-1 TRBD1 - TGCGCCAGCAGCCTACAGGGGGGCTATGGCTACACCTTC CASSLQGGYGYTF
TRBJ2-2 TRBV2 - - TGTGCCACTCGACCGACGAACACCGGGGAGCTGTTTTTT CATRPTNTGELFF
TRBJ2-7 TRBV7-2 - - TGTGCCAGCAGCACAAGTCGGGGCTACGAGCAGTACTTC CASSTSRGYEQYF
TRBJ2-2 TRBV19 - - TGTGCCAGTACCGCTGCTAGGGCAGACGTCGGGGGTAAGCTGTTTTTT CASTAARADVGGKLFF
TRBJ2-2 TRBV7-9 - few TGTGCCAGCAGCTCAAGAAACACCGGGGAGCTGTTTTTT CASSSRNTGELFF
TRBJ2-7 TRBV4-2 - - TGTGCCAGCAGCCAGGGGGGGGCGGAGATCTACGAGCAGTACTTC CASSQGGAEIYEQYF
TRBJ2-4 TRBV30 - once TGTGCCTGGAGTCGGGGAGGGGGCGCATCCCATGCCAAAAACATTCAGTACTTC CAWSRGGGASHAKNIQYF
TRBJ2-1 TRBV5-6 TRBD2 - TGTGCCAGCAGCTTGGAGACTAGCGGATTTGGCAATGAGCAGTTCTTC CASSLETSGFGNEQFF